This TCR beta chain came from a study of human T cells and chemical hapten exposure. Study-level results: PT1 expanded TCR counts correlated positively with patch test score.

This clonotype was detected many times. Its antigen is unidentified. The time point was: patch test 3, about 24 weeks after DPC sensitization. The treatment: therapeutic diphenylcyclopropenone sensitization with weekly scalp DPC. MiXCR, applied by TCRdb to the RACE reads, yields one record per CDR3 protein. The repertoire consists of some 110,000 distinct CDR3 sequences, with around 35% occurring once and the leading ten covering more than 2.5%. The CDR3 covers 13 residues. V was pared by 4 bases and J by 1 base, with 8 bases between. The germline CDR1 and CDR2 sequences are SQVTM and ANQGSEA. This TCR came from a man in his forties with alopecia areata. Some clones in this sample may be carry-over from other donors' samples. This chain joins TRBV29-1 and TRBJ2-1; D perhaps matches TRBD2 (5 bases). Source: whole blood, taken in connection with sensitization to the hapten diphenylcyclopropenone (DPC). The CDR3 sequence: CSVGRGSYNEQFF. The DNA of the CDR3 is TGCAGCGTTGGGCGAGGGTCCTACAATGAGCAGTTCTTC.